The T cell receptor (beta chain) described here comes from a study of blood T cell repertoires in COVID-19. For recovered donors of Cohort 3, there were two negative PCRs, clearance, or symptom resolution. TCRdb's table, derived via immunoSEQ multiplex PCR, lists solely in-frame clones and lacks some. Of fewer than 350,000 clones in the sample, approximately 85% were seen once. The CDR3 spans 13 residues. CDR1 and CDR2 (germline): MDHEN, SYDVKM. Between the trimmed V and J ends, which lost 2 bases and 4 bases, there was a span of 8 bases. This TCR was sampled from a woman between 25 and 40 years old who had recovered from COVID-19. V is TRBV28 and J is TRBJ1-2, with D unresolved. Sequenced material: PBMCs or T cells enriched from blood (not recorded which). The CDR3, as DNA: TGTGCCAGCAGTTTAGAGGGAGGCTATGGCTACACCTTC. This codes for CASSLEGGYGYTF.